This entry lists 16 T cell receptor beta chains sequenced from one sample in a study of blood T cell repertoires in COVID-19. Produced via immunoSEQ multiplex PCR; TCRdb's table is partial and in-frame only. Among about 210,000 clones listed, 92% were seen once. Sequenced: peripheral blood. The receptors shown here come from a man aged 25-45 years with acute or convalescent COVID-19.

The J gene is TRBJ1-1, the V gene TRBV10-2; no clear D. This CDR3 comprises 15 residues. CDR1 is WSHSY, CDR2 SAAADI, per germline. V was shortened by 10 bases and J by 1 base, with 19 bases between the two germline ends. The CDR3 here is CATKFTGVPNTEAFF. CDR3 nucleotides: TGCGCCACCAAGTTTACCGGGGTGCCGAACACTGAAGCTTTCTTT.

The chain combines TRBV12-3 or TRBV12-4 with TRBJ2-7; D is uncertain. CDR3 length: 13 residues. V lost 1 base and J lost 6, with 10 bases in between. The CDR3 DNA reads TGTGCCAGCAGTTTAGTAGCAGATTCCGAGCAGTACTTC. This gives the protein CASSLVADSEQYF.

The rearrangement uses TRBV30 and TRBJ2-7; 9 positions agree with TRBD1. The CDR3 has 14 residues. Germline V gives CDR1 GTSNPN, CDR2 SVGIG (reference sequence). J lost 5 bases, V lost 5 bases, and 10 bases had no gene match. This chain's CDR3 is CAWGTGTGTHEQYF. Here the CDR3 DNA reads TGTGCCTGGGGCACCGGGACAGGGACCCACGAGCAGTACTTC. The entire variable domain, with the rest obtained from reference TRBV30 and TRBJ2-7, is as follows: SQTIHQWPATLVQPVGSPLSLECTVEGTSNPNLYWYRQAAGRGLQLLFYSVGIGQISSEVPQNLSASRPQDRQFILSSKKLLLSDSGFYLCAWGTGTGTHEQYFGPGTRLTVT.

The rearrangement joins TRBV28 to TRBJ1-1; D is possibly TRBD1 (6 bases). The CDR3 spans 17 residues. Between the trimmed V and J ends, which lost 2 bases and 3 bases, there was a span of 19 bases. Germline V gene sequence: CDR1 MDHEN, CDR2 SYDVKM. This CDR3 is CASSLERALGGDTEAFF. The DNA of the CDR3 is TGTGCCAGCAGTTTAGAAAGGGCTTTAGGGGGAGACACTGAAGCTTTCTTT.

The J gene is TRBJ1-4, the V gene TRBV9; TRBD1 matches 8 bases. V was clipped by 1 base and J by 7 bases; unmatched bases: 9. CDR3 length: 16 residues. Germline V lookup: CDR1 SGDLS, CDR2 YYNGEE. Here the CDR3 reads CASSVSPTGESEKLFF. CDR3 in DNA: TGTGCCAGCAGCGTATCCCCGACAGGGGAAAGTGAAAAACTGTTTTTT.

The rearrangement uses TRBV5-1 and TRBJ2-1; no definite D call. The germline V gene has CDR1 SGHRS and CDR2 YFSETQ. The V and J ends lost 0 bases and 3 bases respectively, with 10 bases between them. The CDR3 loop spans 15 amino acids. CDR3 DNA sequence: TGCGCCAGCAGCTTGGAGAGCGCCATCTACAATGAGCAGTTCTTC. Translated, it gives CASSLESAIYNEQFF. Using reference TRBV5-1 and TRBJ2-1 for the parts outside the CDR3, the full variable domain is KAGVTQTPRYLIKTRGQQVTLSCSPISGHRSVSWYQQTPGQGLQFLFEYFSETQRNKGNFPGRFSGRQFSNSRSEMNVSTLELGDSALYLCASSLESAIYNEQFFGPGTRLTVL.

The chain combines TRBV5-5 with TRBJ2-7, with TRBD1 identical over 9 bases. Germline values: CDR1 SGHKS, CDR2 YYEKEE (reference sequence). This CDR3 spans 14 amino acids. V was clipped by 2 bases and J by 1 base; unmatched bases: 1. The CDR3 DNA reads TGTGCCAGCAGCTTACAGGGGGCTTCCTACGAGCAGTACTTC. Encoded protein: CASSLQGASYEQYF.

This chain uses TRBV5-1 with TRBJ2-7; TRBD2 aligns across 15 bases. The CDR3 covers 18 residues. The germline V gene has CDR1 SGHRS and CDR2 YFSETQ. Trimming removed 2 bases from V and 0 bases from J; junction bases left unmatched: 6. The CDR3 nucleotides are TGCGCCAGCAGCTTAGGACTAGCGGGAGGGCGAAGCTCCTACGAGCAGTACTTC. As protein: CASSLGLAGGRSSYEQYF.

This sequence joins TRBV30 and TRBJ2-7; D is unresolved. This CDR3 comprises 11 residues. The germline V gene has CDR1 GTSNPN and CDR2 SVGIG (reference sequence). The ends were cut back, 3 bases at V and 5 bases at J, with 8 bases in the middle. This CDR3 is CAWRFSDEQYF. The CDR3 nucleotides are TGTGCCTGGAGATTTTCAGACGAGCAGTACTTC.

This sequence joins TRBV11-2 and TRBJ2-5, with D unresolved. The V end lost 4 bases, the J end lost 4 bases, and 13 bases lay between the germline ends. Germline CDR1 is SGHAT and CDR2 is FQNNGV. This CDR3 spans 14 amino acids. CDR3 loop: CASSSRPGPETQYF. CDR3 DNA sequence: TGTGCCAGCAGCTCCCGGCCAGGTCCAGAGACCCAGTACTTC. Variable domain in full (rest from reference TRBV11-2 and TRBJ2-5): EAGVAQSPRYKIIEKRQSVAFWCNPISGHATLYWYQQILGQGPKLLIQFQNNGVVDDSQLPKDRFSAERLKGVDSTLKIQPAKLEDSAVYLCASSSRPGPETQYFGPGTRLLVL.

CDR3 amino acids: CASRTGLAGGDEQFF. The CDR3 nucleotides read TGCGCCAGCAGGACGGGACTAGCGGGAGGGGACGAGCAGTTCTTC. The genes are TRBV5-1 and TRBJ2-1; the match to TRBD2 covers 16 bases. V lost 5 bases, J lost 10 bases, and 6 bases stayed unmatched. There are 15 residues in the CDR3. CDR1 is SGHRS, CDR2 YFSETQ, per germline.

This chain links TRBV5-1 with TRBJ2-7; TRBD2 matches 8 bases. Germline CDR1 is SGHRS and CDR2 is YFSETQ. V was clipped by 4 bases and J by 5 bases; unmatched bases: 8. CDR3 length: 14 residues. The DNA of the CDR3 is TGCGCCAGCAGCCGAGAGCCGGGGGGGCACGAGCAGTACTTC. This gives the protein CASSREPGGHEQYF. Drawing the rest from reference TRBV5-1 and TRBJ2-7, the complete variable domain is KAGVTQTPRYLIKTRGQQVTLSCSPISGHRSVSWYQQTPGQGLQFLFEYFSETQRNKGNFPGRFSGRQFSNSRSEMNVSTLELGDSALYLCASSREPGGHEQYFGPGTRLTVT.

The rearrangement links TRBV5-1 to TRBJ1-1; 8 nucleotides agree with TRBD1. After removal of 4 bases from V and 7 bases from J, the junction contained 6 bases not matched to a gene. Per germline, CDR1 SGHRS and CDR2 YFSETQ. The CDR3 has 13 amino acids. The CDR3 spells CASSRGTGIEAFF. The CDR3 region has the DNA TGCGCCAGCAGCAGGGGGACAGGAATTGAAGCTTTCTTT. Drawing the rest from reference TRBV5-1 and TRBJ1-1, the complete variable domain is KAGVTQTPRYLIKTRGQQVTLSCSPISGHRSVSWYQQTPGQGLQFLFEYFSETQRNKGNFPGRFSGRQFSNSRSEMNVSTLELGDSALYLCASSRGTGIEAFFGQGTRLTVV.

The rearrangement uses TRBV4-1 and TRBJ2-1, with 10 bases lining up with TRBD2. V lost 0 bases, J lost 6 bases, and 8 bases stayed unmatched. This CDR3 has 17 residues. CDR1 is MGHRA, CDR2 YSYEKL, per germline. The CDR3 sequence: CASSQDLALAGPNEQFF. The CDR3 DNA reads TGCGCCAGCAGCCAAGATTTAGCACTAGCGGGACCCAATGAGCAGTTCTTC.

This clone was counted once. The chain employs TRBV12-3 or TRBV12-4 and TRBJ2-2; no clear D gene. V was trimmed by 2 bases and J by 4 bases, leaving 5 bases between them. The CDR3 is 13 amino acids. For the CDR3, the DNA is TGTGCCAGCAGTTTATCCCTCACCGGGGAGCTGTTTTTT. Its translation: CASSLSLTGELFF.

This chain connects TRBV7-9 to TRBJ1-2, with D perhaps TRBD1 (5 bases). The CDR3 extends over 12 amino acids. The germline V and J ends were trimmed by 3 bases and 3 bases, with 5 bases remaining between them. The germline gives CDR1 SEHNR, CDR2 FQNEAQ (reference sequence). The CDR3 nucleotides are TGTGCCAGCAGCTTGGGGCACTATGGCTACACCTTC. Its translation: CASSLGHYGYTF.